This record looks at one T cell receptor (beta chain) sequence and its context. The antigen is undetermined. The time point is: week 5, during vaccination. Each vaccine dose was 300 ug of mutant IDH1 20-mer peptide, with topical imiquimod. This specimen comes from a study of a mutant IDH1 vaccine in newly diagnosed glioma. The wider study: Earlier care involved radiotherapy, temozolomide, or both, and the majority received both.

Germline assignment: CDR1 SNHLY and CDR2 FYNNEI. V lost 6 bases and J 7 bases, leaving 21 bases between the germline ends. This CDR3 contains 16 residues. The protocol was immunoSEQ multiplex PCR, while the TCRdb copy is restricted to in-frame clones and leaves out a portion. The sample consists of around 35,000 clones, roughly 80% of them appearing once. The sample in question was PBMCs, obtained from a glioma patient whose treatment included an IDH1 peptide vaccine. This rearrangement joins TRBV2 to TRBJ1-4; D not certain. The receptor comes from a man aged 30 to 39 with glioma. In nucleotides, the CDR3 is TGTGCCAGCAGACAACTTACCTCCGGGGAACGTGAAAAACTGTTTTTT. This sequence encodes CASRQLTSGEREKLFF.